The 22 T cell receptor beta chains reported below all come from one sample, sequenced in a study of blood T cell repertoires in COVID-19. Assay: immunoSEQ multiplex PCR; the TCRdb copy retains only in-frame clones and omits some. The sample has fewer than 90,000 clones; about 80% are singletons. The sequenced material came from peripheral blood. These receptors were collected from a woman of 80 years or more with acute or convalescent COVID-19.

The rearrangement joins TRBV6-5 to TRBJ1-2; TRBD1 agrees at 8 bases. Germline CDR1 reads MNHEY; CDR2 reads SVGAGI. Trimming at V came to 5 bases and at J to 2 bases, leaving 4 bases not matched to a gene. The CDR3 has 14 amino acids. CDR3 nucleotides: TGTGCCAGCAGTCGACAGGGGACCAACTATGGCTACACCTTC. Translation gives CASSRQGTNYGYTF.

This clone was found a few times. V is TRBV21-1 and J is TRBJ1-5. TRBV21-1 is flagged as a pseudogene. The CDR3 totals 16 residues. The CDR3: CASSKYSNPFNQPQHF. The CDR3 nucleotides read TGTGCCAGCAGCAAATACTCTAACCCCTTCAATCAGCCCCAGCATTTT.

The chain recombines TRBV2 with TRBJ2-1, with a tentative D call TRBD2 (5 bases). Germline assignment: CDR1 SNHLY and CDR2 FYNNEI. Trimming took 6 bases from V and 5 from J, leaving 11 bases between them. The CDR3 covers 13 residues. CDR3 nucleotides: TGTGCCAGCAGGGGTAACGGGAACAATGAGCAGTTCTTC. It translates to CASRGNGNNEQFF.

The V gene is TRBV7-8, the J gene TRBJ1-5; no reliable D call. The V and J ends lost 5 bases and 3 bases respectively, with 17 bases between them. The CDR3 totals 16 residues. Germline values: CDR1 SGHVS, CDR2 FQNEAQ. CDR3 coding DNA: TGTGCCAGCAGCAGAGGGCCTGACACCCTCAATCAGCCCCAGCATTTT. It encodes CASSRGPDTLNQPQHF.

The CDR3 region is CASRRDLYQETQYF. In DNA, the CDR3 is TGCGCCAGCAGGAGGGACTTATACCAAGAGACCCAGTACTTC. The V call is TRBV5-1, the J call TRBJ2-5; weak D call: TRBD2 (6 bases). The V gene lost 5 bases and the J gene lost 0 bases, with 11 bases spanning the gap. Germline V gives CDR1 SGHRS, CDR2 YFSETQ. The CDR3 is made up of 14 amino acids.

This clone has only a few counts. The chain carries TRBV9 and TRBJ2-2; D is possibly TRBD2 (7 bases). V was shortened by 4 bases and J by 5 bases, with 15 bases between the two germline ends. The CDR3 is made up of 15 amino acids. Germline CDR1 and CDR2: SGDLS and YYNGEE. CDR3 sequence (DNA): TGTGCCAGCAGCCCAGAGGGGGGGAGAACCGGGGAGCTGTTTTTT. It translates to CASSPEGGRTGELFF.

CDR3 amino acids: CASSSRQGLYGYTF. As DNA, the CDR3 is TGTGCCAGCAGCTCAAGACAGGGGCTCTATGGCTACACCTTC. The chain employs TRBV11-2 and TRBJ1-2, with 8 bases lining up with TRBD1. The CDR3 has 14 residues. The J segment lost 4 bases and the V segment lost 4 bases, leaving 5 bases of the junction unmatched. The germline CDR1 and CDR2 sequences are SGHAT and FQNNGV.

This clone has more than one count but fewer than ten. Other DNA sequences in this sample translate to the same CDR3. V gene TRBV5-1 combines with J gene TRBJ1-5; D perhaps matches TRBD1 (6 bases). V was cut by 0 bases and J by 1 base, with 8 bases left in between. Germline V gives CDR1 SGHRS, CDR2 YFSETQ. The CDR3 is 15 amino acids. This CDR3 is CASSLGTVSNQPQHF. Written as DNA, the CDR3 is TGCGCCAGCAGCTTGGGGACAGTGAGCAATCAGCCCCAGCATTTT.

The V and J genes are TRBV6-5 and TRBJ1-6; a possible D gene is TRBD1 (5 bases). Germline loops: CDR1 MNHEY, CDR2 SVGAGI. This CDR3 has 14 amino acids. Trimming removed 6 bases at V and 9 bases at J, with 15 bases between. This CDR3 is CASRPQGLGSPLHF. The CDR3 DNA reads TGTGCCAGCAGGCCTCAGGGACTCGGTTCACCCCTCCACTTT.

The CDR3 protein is CASSLGLAGGKTQYF. As DNA, the CDR3 is TGTGCCAGCAGTCTGGGACTAGCGGGTGGGAAGACCCAGTACTTC. The genes are TRBV2 and TRBJ2-5, with 12 bases that match TRBD2. Trimming took 5 bases from V and 6 from J; bases not matched to a gene: 7. Germline CDR1 and CDR2: SNHLY and FYNNEI. This CDR3 comprises 15 residues.

J is TRBJ1-4 and V is TRBV3-1 (or the pseudogene TRBV3-2), with D uncertain. The CDR3 is 14 amino acids. CDR1 is LGHDT and CDR2 is YNNKEL in the germline V gene (reference sequence). V was pared by 5 bases and J by 0 bases, with 7 bases between. The CDR3 nucleotides read TGTGCCAGCAGCGAGACTGCAACTAATGAAAAACTGTTTTTT. Translation gives CASSETATNEKLFF.

The chain links TRBV11-2 to TRBJ2-5, with D hard to call. The CDR3 spans 16 residues. Trimming removed 5 bases at V and 5 bases at J, with 21 bases between. CDR1 and CDR2 from the germline V gene are SGHAT and FQNNGV. In DNA form, the CDR3 reads TGTGCCAGCAGCCCCGGCACGGCTAGAGGCCAGGAGACCCAGTACTTC. Translating it yields CASSPGTARGQETQYF.

The V call is TRBV6-1, the J call TRBJ2-2, with 8 bases lining up with TRBD2. Trimming at V came to 3 bases and at J to 1 base, leaving 1 base not matched to a gene. Germline V gene lookup returns CDR1 MNHNS and CDR2 SASEGT. CDR3 length: 15 residues. The CDR3 coding sequence is TGTGCCAGCAGTGACAGCGGGAGGAACACCGGGGAGCTGTTTTTT. This codes for CASSDSGRNTGELFF.

The V call is TRBV7-2, the J call TRBJ1-1; unclear D gene. Germline V gene sequence: CDR1 SGHTA, CDR2 FQGNSA. The CDR3 is 13 residues long. Between the trimmed V and J ends, which lost 6 bases and 0 bases, there was a span of 8 bases. CDR3 bases: TGTGCCAGCAGGTGGCAATTGAACACTGAAGCTTTCTTT. Its translation: CASRWQLNTEAFF.

This chain links TRBV7-8 with TRBJ2-3; 9 nucleotides match TRBD2. Germline V gene data show CDR1 as SGHVS and CDR2 as FQNEAQ. The CDR3 totals 15 residues. J lost 4 bases, V lost 4 bases, and 6 bases had no gene match. CDR3 region: CASSSLAGVADTQYF. The CDR3 nucleotides read TGTGCCAGCAGCTCCTTAGCGGGAGTCGCAGATACGCAGTATTTT.

V is TRBV7-7 and J is TRBJ2-5; 16 nucleotides match TRBD2. The length of the CDR3 is 16 residues. The V and J ends lost 10 bases and 2 bases, in that order; junction bases with no gene match: 7. The germline V gene encodes CDR1 SSHAT and CDR2 FNYEAQ (reference sequence). CDR3 bases: TGTGCCACCACGGGACTAGCGGGGGGGTATCAAGAGACCCAGTACTTC. Translating gives CATTGLAGGYQETQYF.

This clone was detected a few times. The chain combines TRBV20-1 with TRBJ2-1; 12 positions match TRBD2. The CDR3 covers 17 residues. The germline gives CDR1 DFQATT, CDR2 SNEGSKA (reference sequence). Germline trimming cut 3 bases from V and 7 bases from J; bases unmatched to any gene: 13. This CDR3 is CSASDSSGRAGRNEQFF. For the CDR3, the DNA is TGCAGTGCTAGTGACTCTAGCGGGAGGGCCGGTCGGAATGAGCAGTTCTTC.

The rearrangement links TRBV19 to TRBJ1-3; 7 bases agree with TRBD1. The J segment lost 2 bases and the V segment lost 2 bases, leaving 6 bases of the junction unmatched. The CDR3 totals 16 residues. Germline V lookup: CDR1 LNHDA, CDR2 SQIVND (reference sequence). The CDR3 DNA sequence: TGTGCCAGTAGTATATCGGACAGGCAAACTGGAAACACCATATATTTT. Translating it yields CASSISDRQTGNTIYF.

A single count supports this clone. V usage is TRBV6-5 and J usage is TRBJ1-1; D uncertain. CDR3 size: 15 residues. V was pared by 4 bases and J by 0 bases, with 12 bases between. Germline lookup yields CDR1 MNHEY and CDR2 SVGAGI. The CDR3 protein is CASSFTQSLNTEAFF. For the CDR3, the DNA is TGTGCCAGCAGTTTTACACAATCTCTGAACACTGAAGCTTTCTTT.

The CDR3 DNA sequence: TGTGCCAGTCGTCCACTCGGTCCCACAGATACGCAGTATTTT. Translated, it gives CASRPLGPTDTQYF. The chain couples TRBV19 to TRBJ2-3; D is unresolved. Between the trimmed V and J ends, which lost 8 bases and 2 bases, there was a span of 14 bases. The CDR3 is 14 residues long. In germline, CDR1 is LNHDA, CDR2 SQIVND (reference sequence).

CDR3 loop: CASSSPSGATYEQYF. The CDR3, as DNA: TGCGCCAGCAGCTCCCCTAGCGGGGCCACCTACGAGCAGTACTTC. The chain has TRBV5-1 and TRBJ2-7; the match to TRBD2 covers 9 bases. From germline, CDR1 is SGHRS and CDR2 YFSETQ. The CDR3 is 15 amino acids. V dropped 3 bases and J dropped 2; count of bases not matched to a gene: 6.

This clone has only a few counts. This rearrangement joins TRBV14 to TRBJ2-7; maybe TRBD2 (6 bases). The V gene lost 3 bases and the J gene lost 4 bases, with 13 bases spanning the gap. The CDR3 is made up of 14 amino acids. Germline V lookup: CDR1 SGHDN, CDR2 FVKESK. The CDR3 sequence is CASSQLAGGYEQYF. The DNA for the CDR3 is TGTGCCAGCAGCCAGTTAGCTGGGGGGTACGAGCAGTACTTC.